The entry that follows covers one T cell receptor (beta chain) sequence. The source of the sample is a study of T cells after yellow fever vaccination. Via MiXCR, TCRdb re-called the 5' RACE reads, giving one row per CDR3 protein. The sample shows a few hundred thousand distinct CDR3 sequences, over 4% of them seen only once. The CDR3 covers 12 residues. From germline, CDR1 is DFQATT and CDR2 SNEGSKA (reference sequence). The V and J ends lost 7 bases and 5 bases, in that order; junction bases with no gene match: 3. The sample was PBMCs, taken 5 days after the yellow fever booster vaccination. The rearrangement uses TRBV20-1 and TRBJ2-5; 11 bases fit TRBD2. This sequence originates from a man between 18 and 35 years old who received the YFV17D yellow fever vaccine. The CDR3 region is CSVLAGGETQYF. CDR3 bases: TGCAGTGTTCTAGCGGGGGGTGAGACCCAGTACTTC.